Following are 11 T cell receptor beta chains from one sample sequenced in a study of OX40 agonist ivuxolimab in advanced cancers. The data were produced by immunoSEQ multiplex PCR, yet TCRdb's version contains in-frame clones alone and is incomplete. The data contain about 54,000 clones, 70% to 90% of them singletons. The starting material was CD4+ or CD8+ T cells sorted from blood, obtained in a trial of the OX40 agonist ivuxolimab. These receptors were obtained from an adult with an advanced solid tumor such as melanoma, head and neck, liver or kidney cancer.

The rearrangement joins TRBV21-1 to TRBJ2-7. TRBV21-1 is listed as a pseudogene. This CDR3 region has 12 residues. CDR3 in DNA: TGTGCCAGCCCGGCAGTTGCCTACGAGCAGTACTTC. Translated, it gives CASPAVAYEQYF.

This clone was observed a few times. The CDR3, as DNA: TGTGCCGCGGCCCGGGGCGATGACTATGGCTACACCTTC. Translating gives CAAARGDDYGYTF. V usage is TRBV28 and J usage is TRBJ1-2; possibly TRBD1 for D (5 bases). Trimming cost V 11 bases and J 3 bases, with 16 bases left between them. The CDR3 has 13 residues. CDR1 MDHEN and CDR2 SYDVKM come from the germline V gene.

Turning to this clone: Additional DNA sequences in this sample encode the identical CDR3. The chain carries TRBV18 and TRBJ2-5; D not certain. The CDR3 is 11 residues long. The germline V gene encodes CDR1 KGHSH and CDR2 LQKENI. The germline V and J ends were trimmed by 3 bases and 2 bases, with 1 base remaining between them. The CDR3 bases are TGTGCCAGCTCACCGCAAGAGACCCAGTACTTC. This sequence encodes CASSPQETQYF.

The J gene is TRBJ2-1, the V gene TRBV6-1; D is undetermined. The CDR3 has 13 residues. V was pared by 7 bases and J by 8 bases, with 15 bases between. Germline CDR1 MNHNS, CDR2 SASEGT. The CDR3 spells CASTPPGLHEQFF. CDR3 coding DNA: TGTGCCAGCACCCCCCCCGGGCTCCATGAGCAGTTCTTC.

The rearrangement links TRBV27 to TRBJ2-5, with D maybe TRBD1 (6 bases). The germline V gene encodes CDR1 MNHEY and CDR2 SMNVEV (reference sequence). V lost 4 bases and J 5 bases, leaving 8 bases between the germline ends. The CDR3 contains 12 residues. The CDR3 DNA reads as TGTGCCAGCAGTTCCAGGGGCGAGACCCAGTACTTC. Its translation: CASSSRGETQYF.

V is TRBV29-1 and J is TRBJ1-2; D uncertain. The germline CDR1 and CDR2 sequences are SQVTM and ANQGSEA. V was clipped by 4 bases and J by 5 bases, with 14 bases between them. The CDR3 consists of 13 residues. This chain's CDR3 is CSVVMASGYGYTF. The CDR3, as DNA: TGCAGCGTTGTAATGGCTTCTGGATATGGCTACACCTTC.

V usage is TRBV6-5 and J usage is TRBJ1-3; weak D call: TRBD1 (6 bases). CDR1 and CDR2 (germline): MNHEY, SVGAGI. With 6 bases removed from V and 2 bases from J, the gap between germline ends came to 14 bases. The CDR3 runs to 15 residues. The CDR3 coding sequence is TGTGCCAGCAGATCACTCGGGGGGCCTGGAAACACCATATATTTT. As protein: CASRSLGGPGNTIYF.

The CDR3 bases are TGTGCCAGTAGTATGTTGTCGAGCATTCAGTACTTC. Residues: CASSMLSSIQYF. The chain recombines TRBV19 with TRBJ2-4, with D hard to call. V was shortened by 3 bases and J by 9 bases, with 9 bases between the two germline ends. The length of the CDR3 is 12 residues. CDR1 is LNHDA, CDR2 SQIVND, per germline (reference sequence).

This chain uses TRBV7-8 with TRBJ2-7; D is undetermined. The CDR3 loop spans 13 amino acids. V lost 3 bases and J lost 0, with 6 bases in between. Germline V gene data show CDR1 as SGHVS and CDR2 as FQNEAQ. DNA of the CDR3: TGTGCCAGCAGCTTTAGGGTCTCCTACGAGCAGTACTTC. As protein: CASSFRVSYEQYF.

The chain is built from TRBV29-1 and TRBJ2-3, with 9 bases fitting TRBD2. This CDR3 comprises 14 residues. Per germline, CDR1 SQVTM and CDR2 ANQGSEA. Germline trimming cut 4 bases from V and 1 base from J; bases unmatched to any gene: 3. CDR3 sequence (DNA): TGCAGCGTTGGGATAGCGGGAGGCACAGATACGCAGTATTTT. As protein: CSVGIAGGTDTQYF.

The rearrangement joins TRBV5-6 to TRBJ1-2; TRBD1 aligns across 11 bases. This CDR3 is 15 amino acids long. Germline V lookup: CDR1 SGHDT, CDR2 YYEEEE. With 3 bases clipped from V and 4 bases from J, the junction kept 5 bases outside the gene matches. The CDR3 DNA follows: TGTGCCAGCAGCTGGACAGGGGGCGCGGTCTATGGCTACACCTTC. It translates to CASSWTGGAVYGYTF.